The rows below give T cell receptor beta chains drawn from one sample of a study of cytomegalovirus exposure and HLA in healthy donors. Sequenced by immunoSEQ multiplex PCR; TCRdb stores in-frame clones only, minus some. The sample comprises about 63,000 clones, more than 60% of which are singletons, and around a quarter rests with the top ten. Sequencing input: PBMCs. The receptor set was obtained from a woman between 35 and 50 years old in good health and CMV-seropositive. The CDR3 runs from the conserved cysteine through the conserved F or W. A D gene is named only where the DNA matches it firmly. Expanded clones get a size class; other rows say once, few or many, or leave the size out.

abundance: NA; j_gene: TRBJ2-1; d_gene: TRBD2; v_gene: TRBV6-4; CDR3aa: CASGTSGGAGEQFF; CDR3nt: TGTGCCAGCGGGACTAGCGGGGGGGCCGGTGAGCAGTTCTTC
abundance: NA; j_gene: TRBJ1-1; d_gene: TRBD1; v_gene: TRBV9; CDR3aa: CASSPSGTELYTEAFF; CDR3nt: TGTGCCAGCAGCCCCAGTGGGACAGAACTTTACACTGAAGCTTTCTTT
abundance: NA; j_gene: TRBJ2-1; d_gene: TRBD1; v_gene: TRBV18; CDR3aa: CASSFGTAKYNEQFF; CDR3nt: TGTGCCAGCTCATTCGGGACAGCAAAATACAATGAGCAGTTCTTC
abundance: once; j_gene: TRBJ2-1; d_gene: TRBD2; v_gene: TRBV5-1; CDR3aa: CASSGTSGDHEQFF; CDR3nt: TGCGCCAGCAGTGGGACTAGCGGGGATCATGAGCAGTTCTTC
abundance: NA; j_gene: TRBJ2-2; d_gene: NA; v_gene: TRBV7-9; CDR3aa: CASSYIRGSTGELFF; CDR3nt: TGTGCCAGCAGCTATATTAGGGGATCCACCGGGGAGCTGTTTTTT
abundance: NA; j_gene: TRBJ1-5; d_gene: NA; v_gene: TRBV30; CDR3aa: CAWSVNSVDQPQHF; CDR3nt: TGTGCCTGGAGTGTAAACAGTGTTGATCAGCCCCAGCATTTT
abundance: NA; j_gene: TRBJ1-4; d_gene: NA; v_gene: TRBV7-3; CDR3aa: CASSLSGRVGEKLFF; CDR3nt: TGTGCCAGCAGCTTATCAGGCAGGGTAGGGGAAAAACTGTTTTTT
abundance: NA; j_gene: TRBJ2-1; d_gene: TRBD2; v_gene: TRBV11-2; CDR3aa: CASSSLSGGLNREQFF; CDR3nt: TGTGCCAGCAGCTCCCTCAGCGGGGGGCTCAATAGGGAGCAGTTCTTC
abundance: NA; j_gene: TRBJ1-2; d_gene: NA; v_gene: TRBV4-3; CDR3aa: CASSQDGGGTSMADYTF; CDR3nt: TGCGCCAGCAGCCAAGATGGGGGAGGGACTTCTATGGCGGACTACACCTTC
abundance: NA; j_gene: TRBJ2-3; d_gene: TRBD2; v_gene: TRBV19; CDR3aa: CASSIVLAGRGDTQYF; CDR3nt: TGTGCCAGTAGTATCGTCTTAGCGGGGCGTGGAGATACGCAGTATTTT
abundance: NA; j_gene: TRBJ2-2; d_gene: TRBD1; v_gene: TRBV10-2; CDR3aa: CASTIQGALGTGELFF; CDR3nt: TGCGCCAGCACCATACAGGGGGCATTGGGCACCGGGGAGCTGTTTTTT
abundance: NA; j_gene: TRBJ2-7; d_gene: NA; v_gene: TRBV5-1; CDR3aa: CASSPDRLAYEQYF; CDR3nt: TGCGCCAGCAGCCCAGACAGGTTGGCCTACGAGCAGTACTTC
abundance: NA; j_gene: TRBJ2-1; d_gene: NA; v_gene: TRBV5-1; CDR3aa: CASSLQGGNEQFF; CDR3nt: TGCGCCAGCAGCCTACAGGGGGGGAATGAGCAGTTCTTC
abundance: NA; j_gene: TRBJ2-3; d_gene: NA; v_gene: TRBV6-5; CDR3aa: CASKQGADTQYF; CDR3nt: TGTGCCAGCAAACAGGGAGCAGATACGCAGTATTTT
abundance: NA; j_gene: TRBJ1-2; d_gene: TRBD1; v_gene: TRBV5-1; CDR3aa: CASSSPGQGAGFDLDGYTF; CDR3nt: TGCGCCAGCAGCTCTCCGGGACAGGGGGCAGGGTTTGATCTCGATGGCTACACCTTC
abundance: NA; j_gene: TRBJ2-7; d_gene: NA; v_gene: TRBV6-1; CDR3aa: CASSESGGEYEQYF; CDR3nt: TGTGCCAGCAGTGAATCGGGCGGGGAATACGAGCAGTACTTC
abundance: NA; j_gene: TRBJ1-2; d_gene: NA; v_gene: TRBV2; CDR3aa: CASRPHGYYGYTF; CDR3nt: TGTGCCAGCAGACCCCATGGCTACTATGGCTACACCTTC
abundance: NA; j_gene: TRBJ1-4; d_gene: NA; v_gene: TRBV27; CDR3aa: CASTNQGGYEKLFF; CDR3nt: TGTGCCAGTACTAACCAGGGAGGATATGAAAAACTGTTTTTT
abundance: NA; j_gene: TRBJ1-2; d_gene: NA; v_gene: TRBV5-1; CDR3aa: CASSLGRVDYGYTF; CDR3nt: TGCGCCAGCAGCTTAGGGCGGGTGGACTATGGCTACACCTTC
abundance: NA; j_gene: TRBJ2-1; d_gene: TRBD2; v_gene: TRBV11-2; CDR3aa: CASSLNSGGALGEQFF; CDR3nt: TGTGCCAGCAGCTTAAATAGCGGGGGGGCACTTGGCGAGCAGTTCTTC
abundance: NA; j_gene: TRBJ1-2; d_gene: TRBD1; v_gene: TRBV6-5; CDR3aa: CASSSRGLGGYTF; CDR3nt: TGTGCCAGCAGTTCCAGGGGGCTCGGTGGCTACACCTTC
abundance: NA; j_gene: TRBJ2-5; d_gene: NA; v_gene: TRBV14; CDR3aa: CASSQDLPPQETQYF; CDR3nt: TGTGCCAGCAGCCAAGATCTTCCCCCCCAAGAGACCCAGTACTTC
abundance: NA; j_gene: TRBJ1-6; d_gene: TRBD1; v_gene: TRBV12-5; CDR3aa: CASGLDTGGNSPLHF; CDR3nt: TGTGCTAGTGGTTTGGATACAGGGGGGAATTCACCCCTCCACTTT
abundance: few; j_gene: TRBJ1-2; d_gene: NA; v_gene: TRBV19; CDR3aa: CASRRPGGTVDYGYTF; CDR3nt: TGTGCCAGTAGAAGGCCTGGGGGCACCGTCGACTATGGCTACACCTTC
abundance: NA; j_gene: TRBJ1-4; d_gene: TRBD1; v_gene: TRBV4-2; CDR3aa: CASSQQPQGAGEKLFF; CDR3nt: TGTGCCAGCAGCCAACAGCCACAGGGGGCAGGAGAAAAACTGTTTTTT
abundance: NA; j_gene: TRBJ2-7; d_gene: NA; v_gene: TRBV6-1; CDR3aa: CASKESYEQYF; CDR3nt: TGTGCCAGCAAAGAAAGCTACGAGCAGTACTTC
abundance: few; j_gene: TRBJ2-1; d_gene: TRBD2; v_gene: TRBV2; CDR3aa: CASSENPGGGNEQFF; CDR3nt: TGTGCCAGCAGTGAAAATCCGGGGGGGGGTAATGAGCAGTTCTTC
abundance: NA; j_gene: TRBJ2-1; d_gene: NA; v_gene: TRBV6-4; CDR3aa: CASSGQAASYNEQFF; CDR3nt: TGTGCCAGCAGTGGCCAAGCGGCCTCCTACAATGAGCAGTTCTTC
abundance: NA; j_gene: TRBJ2-1; d_gene: TRBD1; v_gene: TRBV6-1; CDR3aa: CASKKGQAAYNEQFF; CDR3nt: TGTGCCAGCAAAAAGGGACAGGCCGCCTACAATGAGCAGTTCTTC
abundance: NA; j_gene: TRBJ2-7; d_gene: NA; v_gene: TRBV6-1; CDR3aa: CASSGRGPPDEQYF; CDR3nt: TGTGCCAGCAGTGGGAGGGGACCACCGGACGAGCAGTACTTC
abundance: NA; j_gene: TRBJ2-7; d_gene: TRBD1; v_gene: TRBV5-1; CDR3aa: CASSAGTGGSYEQYF; CDR3nt: TGCGCCAGCAGCGCAGGGACAGGGGGTAGCTACGAGCAGTACTTC
abundance: NA; j_gene: TRBJ1-2; d_gene: NA; v_gene: TRBV10-3; CDR3aa: CAISSSDIRGYTF; CDR3nt: TGTGCCATCAGTTCCTCGGACATTAGAGGCTACACCTTC
abundance: NA; j_gene: TRBJ1-4; d_gene: TRBD1; v_gene: TRBV7-9; CDR3aa: CASSPTGVLEKLFF; CDR3nt: TGTGCCAGCAGCCCTACAGGGGTACTTGAAAAACTGTTTTTT
abundance: NA; j_gene: TRBJ2-4; d_gene: TRBD1; v_gene: TRBV5-1; CDR3aa: CASSSDRVGNIQYF; CDR3nt: TGCGCCAGCAGCTCAGACAGGGTCGGAAACATTCAGTACTTC
abundance: NA; j_gene: TRBJ2-3; d_gene: TRBD2; v_gene: TRBV7-9; CDR3aa: CASSFGGGGTDTQYF; CDR3nt: TGTGCCAGCAGCTTTGGGGGAGGGGGCACAGATACGCAGTATTTT
abundance: NA; j_gene: TRBJ1-1; d_gene: NA; v_gene: TRBV2; CDR3aa: CASSSDGGSTEAFF; CDR3nt: TGTGCCAGCAGTAGCGATGGGGGGTCCACTGAAGCTTTCTTT
abundance: NA; j_gene: TRBJ1-5; d_gene: NA; v_gene: TRBV27; CDR3aa: CASSFRGSNQPQHF; CDR3nt: TGTGCCAGCAGTTTTAGGGGAAGCAATCAGCCCCAGCATTTT
abundance: NA; j_gene: TRBJ1-2; d_gene: TRBD1; v_gene: TRBV5-1; CDR3aa: CASSGTGGGYGYTF; CDR3nt: TGCGCCAGCAGCGGGACAGGGGGCGGCTATGGCTACACCTTC
abundance: NA; j_gene: TRBJ2-7; d_gene: NA; v_gene: TRBV6-1; CDR3aa: CASSEGGKQYF; CDR3nt: TGTGCCAGCAGTGAAGGGGGCAAACAGTACTTC
abundance: NA; j_gene: TRBJ2-2; d_gene: TRBD1; v_gene: TRBV5-6; CDR3aa: CASSLVRDSVTGELFF; CDR3nt: TGTGCCAGCAGCTTGGTAAGGGACAGCGTAACCGGGGAGCTGTTTTTT
abundance: NA; j_gene: TRBJ1-1; d_gene: NA; v_gene: TRBV2; CDR3aa: CASSEWPRTEAFF; CDR3nt: TGTGCCAGCAGTGAATGGCCGAGGACTGAAGCTTTCTTT
abundance: NA; j_gene: TRBJ2-7; d_gene: NA; v_gene: TRBV11-2; CDR3aa: CASSLAPGRGTDEQYF; CDR3nt: TGTGCCAGCAGCTTAGCGCCGGGCAGGGGAACGGACGAGCAGTACTTC
abundance: NA; j_gene: TRBJ2-6; d_gene: NA; v_gene: TRBV2; CDR3aa: CASRTEPSGANVLTF; CDR3nt: TGTGCCAGCCGGACAGAACCCTCTGGGGCCAACGTCCTGACTTTC